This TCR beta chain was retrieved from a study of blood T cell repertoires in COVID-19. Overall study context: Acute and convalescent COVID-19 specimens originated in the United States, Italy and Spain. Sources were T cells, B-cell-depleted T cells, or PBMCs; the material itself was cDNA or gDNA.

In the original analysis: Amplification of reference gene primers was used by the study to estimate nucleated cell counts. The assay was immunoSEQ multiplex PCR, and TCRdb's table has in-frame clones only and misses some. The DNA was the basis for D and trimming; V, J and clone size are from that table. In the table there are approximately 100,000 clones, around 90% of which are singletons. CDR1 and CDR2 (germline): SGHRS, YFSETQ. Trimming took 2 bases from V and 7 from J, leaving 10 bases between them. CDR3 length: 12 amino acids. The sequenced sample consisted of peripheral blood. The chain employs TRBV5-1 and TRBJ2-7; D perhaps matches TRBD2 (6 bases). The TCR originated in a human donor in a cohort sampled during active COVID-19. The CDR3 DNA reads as TGCGCCAGCAGCTTTGACCGGGGGGAGCAGTACTTC. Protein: CASSFDRGEQYF.